The source of this T cell receptor (beta chain) is a study of identifying expanded T cells in peripheral blood. Profiling relied on immunoSEQ multiplex PCR, and the TCRdb table lists in-frame clones only, not all of them. The sample lists about 91,000 clones, 88% occurring once. This CDR3 comprises 15 residues. Germline CDR1 and CDR2: SGHDN and FVKESK. V dropped 5 bases and J dropped 8; count of bases not matched to a gene: 10. Sample: blood. J is TRBJ2-1 and V is TRBV14, with 9 bases aligning to TRBD1. This clonotype was sampled from a person aged 18 to 75 in good health. CDR3 nucleotides: TGTGCCAGCAGCTCCCCCGGGACAGGGATCTATGAGCAGTTCTTC. This gives the protein CASSSPGTGIYEQFF.